The clone carrying this T cell receptor beta chain was counted only a few times. Original methodology: Nucleated cell number was recorded as an estimate derived from reference gene primer amplification. Data came from immunoSEQ multiplex PCR; TCRdb stores just in-frame clones and leaves some out. That table is the source of V, J and clone size, and D and trimming were worked out from the DNA. Altogether roughly 100,000 clones are present, 75% to 90% being singletons, with the ten largest covering about 30%. This sample was taken from a study of blood T cell repertoires in COVID-19. The overall study: The samples span acute and convalescent COVID-19 from the United States, Italy and Spain. PBMCs, B-cell-depleted T cells, or T cells were the source of the cDNA or gDNA that made up the material.

Germline assignment: CDR1 SGHKS and CDR2 YYEKEE (reference sequence). V dropped 1 base and J dropped 5 bases, with 12 bases sitting between them. This CDR3 has 14 amino acids. Sequencing input: peripheral blood. This rearrangement joins TRBV5-5 to TRBJ2-5; D is unresolved. The TCR was taken from a woman of 80 years or more with acute or convalescent COVID-19. The CDR3: CASSLLQNVETQYF. The CDR3 DNA sequence: TGTGCCAGCAGCTTGCTCCAGAATGTGGAGACCCAGTACTTC.